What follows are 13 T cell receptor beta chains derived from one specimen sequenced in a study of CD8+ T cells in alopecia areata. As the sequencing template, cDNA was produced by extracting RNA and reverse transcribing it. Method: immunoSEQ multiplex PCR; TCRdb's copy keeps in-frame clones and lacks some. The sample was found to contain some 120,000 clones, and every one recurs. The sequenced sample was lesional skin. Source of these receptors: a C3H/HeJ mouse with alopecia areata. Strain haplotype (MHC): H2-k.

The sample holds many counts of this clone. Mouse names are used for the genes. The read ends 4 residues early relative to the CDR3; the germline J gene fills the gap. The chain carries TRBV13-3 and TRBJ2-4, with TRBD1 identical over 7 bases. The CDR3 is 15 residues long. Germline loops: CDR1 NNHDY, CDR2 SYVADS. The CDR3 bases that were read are TGTGCCAGCAGACCGACAGGGATGGGAGAAAAC. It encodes CASRPTGMGEN. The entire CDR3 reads CASRPTGMGENTLYF.

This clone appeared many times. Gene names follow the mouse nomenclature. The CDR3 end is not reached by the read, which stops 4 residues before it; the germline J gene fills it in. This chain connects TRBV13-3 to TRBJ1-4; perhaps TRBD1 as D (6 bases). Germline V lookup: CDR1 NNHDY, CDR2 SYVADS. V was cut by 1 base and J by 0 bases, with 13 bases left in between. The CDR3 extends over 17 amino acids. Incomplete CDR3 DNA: TGTGCCAGCAGTGATTCCGGCAGGGGAGTTTCCAACGAA. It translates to CASSDSGRGVSNE. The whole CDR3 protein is CASSDSGRGVSNERLFF.

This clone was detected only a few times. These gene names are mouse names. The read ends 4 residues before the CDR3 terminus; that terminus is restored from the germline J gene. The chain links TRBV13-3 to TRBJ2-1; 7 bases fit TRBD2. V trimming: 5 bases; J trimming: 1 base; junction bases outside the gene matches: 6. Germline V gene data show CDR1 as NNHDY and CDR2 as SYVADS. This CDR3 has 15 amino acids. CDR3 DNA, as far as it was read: TGTGCCAGCAGGGCCGGACTGGCAAACTATGCT. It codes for CASRAGLANYA. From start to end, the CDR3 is CASRAGLANYAEQFF.

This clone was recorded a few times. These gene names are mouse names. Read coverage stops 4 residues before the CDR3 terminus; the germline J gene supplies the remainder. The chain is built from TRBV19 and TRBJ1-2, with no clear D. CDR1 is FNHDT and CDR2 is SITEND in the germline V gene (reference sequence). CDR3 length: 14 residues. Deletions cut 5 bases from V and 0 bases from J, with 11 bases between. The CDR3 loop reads CASSNRIANSDYTF. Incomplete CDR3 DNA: TGTGCCAGCAGCAACAGAATTGCAAACTCC.

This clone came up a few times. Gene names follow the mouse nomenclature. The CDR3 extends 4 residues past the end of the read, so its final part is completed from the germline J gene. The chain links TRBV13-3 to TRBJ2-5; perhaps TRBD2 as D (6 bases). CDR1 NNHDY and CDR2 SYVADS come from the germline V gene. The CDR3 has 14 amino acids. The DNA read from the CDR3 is TGTGCCAGCAGTGAATGGGGGATGGAAGAC. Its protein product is CASSEWGMED. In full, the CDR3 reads CASSEWGMEDTQYF.

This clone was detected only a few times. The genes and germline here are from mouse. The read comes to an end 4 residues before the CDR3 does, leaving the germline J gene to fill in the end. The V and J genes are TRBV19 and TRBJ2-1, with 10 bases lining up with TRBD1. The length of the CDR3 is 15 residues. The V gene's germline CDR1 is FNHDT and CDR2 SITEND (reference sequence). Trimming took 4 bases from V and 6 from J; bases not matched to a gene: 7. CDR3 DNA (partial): TGTGCCAGCAGTCCCGGGACAGGGGATTTTGCT. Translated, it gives CASSPGTGDFA. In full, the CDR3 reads CASSPGTGDFAEQFF.

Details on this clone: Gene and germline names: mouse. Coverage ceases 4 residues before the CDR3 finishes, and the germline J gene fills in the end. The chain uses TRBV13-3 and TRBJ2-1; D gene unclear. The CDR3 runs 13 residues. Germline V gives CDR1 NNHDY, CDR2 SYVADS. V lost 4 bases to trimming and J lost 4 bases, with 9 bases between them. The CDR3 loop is CASSPDTYAEQFF. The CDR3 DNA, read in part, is TGTGCCAGCAGTCCTGACACATATGCT.

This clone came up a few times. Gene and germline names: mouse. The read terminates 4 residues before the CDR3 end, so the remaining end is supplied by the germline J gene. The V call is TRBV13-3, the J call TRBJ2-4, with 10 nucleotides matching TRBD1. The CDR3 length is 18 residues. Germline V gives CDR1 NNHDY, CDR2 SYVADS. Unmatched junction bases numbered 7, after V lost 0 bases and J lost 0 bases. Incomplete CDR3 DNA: TGTGCCAGCAGTGATGCATCAGGGACAGGGGTCAGTCAAAAC. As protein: CASSDASGTGVSQN. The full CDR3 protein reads CASSDASGTGVSQNTLYF.

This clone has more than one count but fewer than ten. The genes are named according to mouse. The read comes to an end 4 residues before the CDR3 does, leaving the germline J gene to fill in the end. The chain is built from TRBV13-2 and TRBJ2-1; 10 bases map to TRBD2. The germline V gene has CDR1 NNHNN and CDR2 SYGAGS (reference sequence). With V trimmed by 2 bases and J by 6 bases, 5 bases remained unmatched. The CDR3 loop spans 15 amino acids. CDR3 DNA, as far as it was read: TGTGCCAGCGGTGACCTGGGGGGGCGCACTGCT. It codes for CASGDLGGRTA. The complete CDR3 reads CASGDLGGRTAEQFF.

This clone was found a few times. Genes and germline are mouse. CDR3 sequence: CAWSLGTGGGYAEQFF. The covered CDR3 bases are TGTGCCTGGAGTCTAGGGACTGGGGGCGGCTATGCT. The chain combines TRBV31 with TRBJ2-1; 11 bases are a match to TRBD2. The read stops 4 residues short of the end of the CDR3; the missing end is completed from the germline J gene. This CDR3 has 16 amino acids. V lost 0 bases, J lost 3 bases, and 4 bases stayed unmatched. CDR1 GKSSPN and CDR2 SITVG come from the germline V gene.

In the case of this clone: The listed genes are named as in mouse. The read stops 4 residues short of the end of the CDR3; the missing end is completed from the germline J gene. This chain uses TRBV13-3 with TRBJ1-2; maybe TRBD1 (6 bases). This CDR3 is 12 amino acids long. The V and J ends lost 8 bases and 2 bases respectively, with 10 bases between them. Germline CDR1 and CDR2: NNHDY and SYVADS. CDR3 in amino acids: CARWGANSDYTF. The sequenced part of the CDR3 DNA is TGTGCCAGGTGGGGGGCGAACTCC.

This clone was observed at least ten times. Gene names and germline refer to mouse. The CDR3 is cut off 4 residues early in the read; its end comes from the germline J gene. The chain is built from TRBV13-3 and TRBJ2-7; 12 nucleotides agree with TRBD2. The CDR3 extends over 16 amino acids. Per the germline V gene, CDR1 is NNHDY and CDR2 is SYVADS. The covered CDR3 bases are TGTGCCAGCAGTGATCCTCCGGGACTGGGGGGTTAT. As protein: CASSDPPGLGGY. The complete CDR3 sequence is CASSDPPGLGGYEQYF.

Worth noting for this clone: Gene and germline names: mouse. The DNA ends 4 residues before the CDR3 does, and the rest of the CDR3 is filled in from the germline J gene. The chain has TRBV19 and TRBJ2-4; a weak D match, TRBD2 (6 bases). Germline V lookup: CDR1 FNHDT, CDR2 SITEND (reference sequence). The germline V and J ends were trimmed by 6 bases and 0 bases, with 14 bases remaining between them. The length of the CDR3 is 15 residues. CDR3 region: CASTLLWGSQNTLYF. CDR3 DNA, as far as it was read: TGTGCCAGCACCCTCCTCTGGGGTAGTCAAAAC.